The 2 T cell receptor beta chains below come from one sample, sequenced in a study of OX40 agonist ivuxolimab in advanced cancers. Sequencing used immunoSEQ multiplex PCR; TCRdb keeps in-frame clones, though not all of them. The sample holds tens of thousands of clones; about nine tenths are singletons and the top ten take less than 2%. Sequences were derived from CD4+ or CD8+ T cells sorted from blood, sampled in a trial of the OX40 agonist ivuxolimab. The receptors were sampled from an adult with an advanced solid tumor such as melanoma, head and neck, liver or kidney cancer.

This sequence joins TRBV7-2 and TRBJ1-2, with D perhaps TRBD1 (5 bases). The V and J ends lost 5 bases and 2 bases respectively, with 9 bases between them. Germline assignment: CDR1 SGHTA and CDR2 FQGNSA. The CDR3 covers 13 residues. CDR3 loop: CASSHDRNYGYTF. The CDR3 DNA reads as TGTGCCAGCAGCCACGACAGAAACTATGGCTACACCTTC.

J is TRBJ2-7 and V is TRBV6-1; 7 nucleotides match TRBD2. The CDR3 runs 12 residues. The junction had 4 bases not matched to a gene; V was cut back by 6 bases and J by 5 bases. Germline lookup yields CDR1 MNHNS and CDR2 SASEGT. CDR3 residues: CASSRLANEQYF. Here the CDR3 DNA reads TGTGCCAGCAGCCGACTAGCCAACGAGCAGTACTTC.